The clone carrying this TCR beta chain was recorded many times. Its target is unknown. For the second PCR, which ran for 7 to 11 cycles, a sample-barcoded 5' primer and a J-beta primer mix were used. TCRdb used MiXCR to reprocess the 5' RACE reads, holding one entry per CDR3 protein. The data show just under 900,000 distinct CDR3 sequences, with more than 25% seen just once and roughly 17% held by the top ten. The data derive from a study of blood T cells in healthy people across ages. About the study: Capturing about one barcoded beta molecule per two T cells was achieved by template switching.

The J segment lost 6 bases and the V segment lost 0 bases, leaving 4 bases of the junction unmatched. Germline CDR1 reads DFQATT; CDR2 reads SNEGSKA (reference sequence). The CDR3 contains 16 residues. Study-wide points: Roughly linear age-related decline in beta diversity appeared, significant by age roughly 40.

The sequence was obtained from a woman at least 80 years old in good health. Sequenced sample: blood. This chain uses TRBV20-1 with TRBJ2-1, with 14 nucleotides matching TRBD2. The chain's CDR3 is CSARDRLAGGINEQFF. For the CDR3, the DNA is TGCAGTGCTAGAGATCGACTAGCGGGGGGGATCAATGAGCAGTTCTTC.